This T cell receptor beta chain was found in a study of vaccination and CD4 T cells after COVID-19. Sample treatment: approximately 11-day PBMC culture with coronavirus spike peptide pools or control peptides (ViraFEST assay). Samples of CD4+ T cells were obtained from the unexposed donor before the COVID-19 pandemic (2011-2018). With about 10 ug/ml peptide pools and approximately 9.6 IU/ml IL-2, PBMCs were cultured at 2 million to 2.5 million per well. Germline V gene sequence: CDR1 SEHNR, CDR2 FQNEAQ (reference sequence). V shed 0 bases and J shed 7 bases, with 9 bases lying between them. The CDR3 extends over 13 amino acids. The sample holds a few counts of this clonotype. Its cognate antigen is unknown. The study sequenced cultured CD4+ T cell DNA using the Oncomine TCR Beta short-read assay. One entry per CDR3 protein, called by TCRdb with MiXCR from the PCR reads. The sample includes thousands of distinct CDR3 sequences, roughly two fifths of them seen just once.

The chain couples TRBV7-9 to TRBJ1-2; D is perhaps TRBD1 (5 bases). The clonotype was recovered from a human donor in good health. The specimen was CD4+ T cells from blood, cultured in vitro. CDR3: CASSLAQGSGYTF. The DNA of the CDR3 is TGTGCCAGCAGCTTAGCGCAGGGCTCTGGCTACACCTTC.